This TCR beta chain was recovered during a study of blood T cell repertoires in COVID-19. Only one count was recorded for this clone. Method: immunoSEQ multiplex PCR; TCRdb's copy keeps in-frame clones and lacks some. The profile shows some 190,000 clones, around 79% of them singletons. Germline V gene lookup returns CDR1 SNHLY and CDR2 FYNNEI. The germline V and J ends were trimmed by 3 bases and 9 bases, with 14 bases remaining between them. The CDR3 length is 13 residues. The chain recombines TRBV2 with TRBJ2-5; D gene unclear. Sequenced: peripheral blood. The receptor's source is a woman between 50 and 59 years old with acute or convalescent COVID-19. The CDR3 sequence: CASSDSRFVAQYF. The CDR3 DNA reads TGTGCCAGCAGTGATTCTAGATTCGTGGCCCAGTACTTC. The full variable domain, in which reference TRBV2 and TRBJ2-5 provide the parts outside the CDR3, is EPEVTQTPSHQVTQMGQEVILRCVPISNHLYFYWYRQILGQKVEFLVSFYNNEISEKSEIFDDQFSVERPDGSNFTLKIRSTKLEDSAMYFCASSDSRFVAQYFGPGTRLLVL.